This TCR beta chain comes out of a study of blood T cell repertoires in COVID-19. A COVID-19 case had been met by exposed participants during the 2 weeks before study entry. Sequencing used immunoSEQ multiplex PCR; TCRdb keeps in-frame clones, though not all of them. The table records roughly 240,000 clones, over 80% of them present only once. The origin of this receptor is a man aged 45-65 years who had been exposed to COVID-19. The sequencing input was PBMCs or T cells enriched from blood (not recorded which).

The CDR3 is CASSLGADSTTNEKLFF. CDR3 coding DNA: TGTGCCAGCAGCTTAGGTGCGGACAGCACAACTAATGAAAAACTGTTTTTT. The chain recombines TRBV7-9 with TRBJ1-4, with D possibly TRBD1 on 6 matching bases. The CDR3 is 17 amino acids. Between the trimmed V and J ends, which lost 1 base and 0 bases, there was a span of 12 bases. CDR1 and CDR2 from the germline V gene are SEHNR and FQNEAQ (reference sequence). Full variable domain (outside the CDR3, taken from reference TRBV7-9 and TRBJ1-4): DTGVSQNPRHKITKRGQNVTFRCDPISEHNRLYWYRQTLGQGPEFLTYFQNEAQLEKSRLLSDRFSAERPKGSFSTLEIQRTEQGDSAMYLCASSLGADSTTNEKLFFGSGTQLSVL.